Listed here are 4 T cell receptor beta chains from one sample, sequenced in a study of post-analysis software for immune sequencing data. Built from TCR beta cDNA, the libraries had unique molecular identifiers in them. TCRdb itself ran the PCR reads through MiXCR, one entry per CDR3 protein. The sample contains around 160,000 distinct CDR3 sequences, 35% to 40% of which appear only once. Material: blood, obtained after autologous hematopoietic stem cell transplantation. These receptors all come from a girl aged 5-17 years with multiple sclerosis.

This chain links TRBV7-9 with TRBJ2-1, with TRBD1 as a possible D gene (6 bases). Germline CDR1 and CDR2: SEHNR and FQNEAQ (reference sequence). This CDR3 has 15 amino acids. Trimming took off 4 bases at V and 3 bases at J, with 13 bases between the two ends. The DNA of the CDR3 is TGTGCCAGCAGCTACACAGGGCCGGTCTACAATGAGCAGTTCTTC. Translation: CASSYTGPVYNEQFF.

The chain's CDR3 is CASWGASYNQPQHF. CDR3 nucleotide sequence: TGTGCCAGCTGGGGTGCTTCGTATAATCAGCCCCAGCATTTT. V usage is TRBV28 and J usage is TRBJ1-5; no reliable D call. The CDR3 sequence is 14 residues long. V shed 8 bases and J shed 4 bases, with 15 bases lying between them. Per the germline V gene, CDR1 is MDHEN and CDR2 is SYDVKM.

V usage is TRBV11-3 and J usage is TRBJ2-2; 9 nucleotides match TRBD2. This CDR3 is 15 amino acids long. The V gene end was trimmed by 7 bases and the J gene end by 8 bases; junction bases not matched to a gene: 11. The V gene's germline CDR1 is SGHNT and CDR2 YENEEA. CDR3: CASTGGGRAGGELFF. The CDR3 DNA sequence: TGTGCCAGCACTGGGGGCGGGAGGGCCGGAGGGGAGCTGTTTTTT.

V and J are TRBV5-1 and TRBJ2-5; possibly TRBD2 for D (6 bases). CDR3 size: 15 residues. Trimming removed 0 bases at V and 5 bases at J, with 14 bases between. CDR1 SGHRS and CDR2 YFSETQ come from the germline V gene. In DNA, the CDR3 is TGCGCCAGCAGCTTGGCAGGGACTTTGCGGGAGACCCAGTACTTC. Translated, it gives CASSLAGTLRETQYF.